This T cell receptor (beta chain) was identified during a study of technical replicates of blood from several donors. Profiled with immunoSEQ multiplex PCR; TCRdb holds only in-frame clones, not every one. The sample lists around 76,000 clones, 91% occurring once. This CDR3 region has 14 residues. In germline, CDR1 is KGHSH, CDR2 LQKENI. V lost 2 bases and J 4 bases, leaving 8 bases between the germline ends. J is TRBJ2-2 and V is TRBV18; tentatively, D is TRBD1 (5 bases). The sequence came from a human donor in good health. What was sequenced was T cells isolated from PBMCs. CDR3 residues: CASSPTRATGELFF. The CDR3 nucleotides read TGTGCCAGCTCACCAACCAGGGCCACCGGGGAGCTGTTTTTT. The variable domain in full, completed from reference TRBV18 and TRBJ2-2, reads NAGVMQNPRHLVRRRGQEARLRCSPMKGHSHVYWYRQLPEEGLKFMVYLQKENIIDESGMPKERFSAEFPKEGPSILRIQQVVRGDSAAYFCASSPTRATGELFFGEGSRLTVL.